The 19 T cell receptor beta chains reported below all come from one sample, sequenced in a study of T cell responses to AZD1222 COVID-19 vaccine. Clones were sequenced by immunoSEQ multiplex PCR, and TCRdb holds only the in-frame ones, with some missing. The data show roughly 100,000 clones, 85% to 90% seen once. The sequences come from peripheral blood, collected on day 0 of AZD1222 vaccination. The receptors originated from an adult in good health.

This rearrangement joins TRBV18 to TRBJ1-2; 7 positions agree with TRBD1. CDR3 length equals 13 residues. CDR1 is KGHSH and CDR2 is LQKENI in the germline V gene. V lost 4 bases, J lost 8 bases, and 7 bases stayed unmatched. The CDR3 loop reads CASSQPTGSGYTF. Written as DNA, the CDR3 is TGTGCCAGCTCACAACCGACAGGGTCCGGCTACACCTTC.

The chain combines TRBV5-1 with TRBJ2-1, with 8 bases that match TRBD2. There are 14 residues in the CDR3. Unmatched junction bases numbered 6, after V lost 1 base and J lost 9 bases. Germline V gene sequence: CDR1 SGHRS, CDR2 YFSETQ. The CDR3 nucleotides read TGCGCCAGCAGCTTGATCGGCCTAGCGGGTGAGCAGTTCTTC. It specifies CASSLIGLAGEQFF.

The rearrangement joins TRBV3-1 (or the pseudogene TRBV3-2) to TRBJ2-1; TRBD2 matches 14 bases. This CDR3 has 14 residues. The germline V gene encodes CDR1 LGHDT and CDR2 YNNKEL (reference sequence). The V segment lost 2 bases and the J segment 13 bases; nucleotides outside the gene matches: 4. The CDR3 DNA follows: TGTGCCAGCAGCCAACCTGGACTAGCGGGGGGCCAGTTCTTC. Translating it yields CASSQPGLAGGQFF.

This clone was counted once. The V gene is TRBV5-6, the J gene TRBJ2-7; D gene uncertain. The germline V gene has CDR1 SGHDT and CDR2 YYEEEE. Trimming took off 4 bases at V and 4 bases at J, with 6 bases between the two ends. The CDR3 contains 11 residues. The CDR3: CASSRSYEQYF. The DNA for the CDR3 is TGTGCCAGCAGCCGTTCTTACGAGCAGTACTTC. Full variable domain (remainder filled in from reference TRBV5-6 and TRBJ2-7): DAGVTQSPTHLIKTRGQQVTLRCSPKSGHDTVSWYQQALGQGPQFIFQYYEEEERQRGNFPDRFSGHQFPNYSSELNVNALLLGDSALYLCASSRSYEQYFGPGTRLTVT.

This clone was detected a few times. The genes are TRBV7-2 and TRBJ2-1; TRBD2 matches 7 bases. The V gene end was trimmed by 0 bases and the J gene end by 4 bases; junction bases not matched to a gene: 6. The germline V gene has CDR1 SGHTA and CDR2 FQGNSA. The CDR3 runs 16 residues. The CDR3 reads CASSLAGGPGYNEQFF. The CDR3 nucleotides are TGTGCCAGCAGCTTAGCGGGAGGGCCGGGATACAATGAGCAGTTCTTC.

The chain uses TRBV28 and TRBJ1-5; D might be TRBD1 (6 bases). Germline V gene sequence: CDR1 MDHEN, CDR2 SYDVKM. V was trimmed by 3 bases and J by 6 bases, leaving 21 bases between them. The CDR3 is 17 residues long. The CDR3 here is CASSFSFMTGRGQPQHF. The DNA of the CDR3 is TGTGCCAGCAGTTTCTCCTTTATGACAGGCAGGGGTCAGCCCCAGCATTTT.

This chain uses TRBV6-5 with TRBJ1-2, with D possibly TRBD1 on 6 matching bases. Germline V gives CDR1 MNHEY, CDR2 SVGAGI. V shed 6 bases and J shed 7 bases, with 15 bases lying between them. The CDR3 has 13 amino acids. The CDR3 nucleotides read TGTGCCAGCAGAGAGACAGGCGAGGGTGGCTACACCTTC. Amino acids: CASRETGEGGYTF.

This rearrangement joins TRBV3-1 (or the pseudogene TRBV3-2) to TRBJ1-1, with TRBD1 identical over 7 bases. V was pared by 5 bases and J by 5 bases, with 11 bases of the junction left unmatched. The germline gives CDR1 LGHDT, CDR2 YNNKEL (reference sequence). CDR3 length: 15 residues. The CDR3 DNA reads TGTGCCAGCAGCTTCCCTGAGGGGGCTCGGACTGAAGCTTTCTTT. This codes for CASSFPEGARTEAFF.

This chain uses TRBV5-1 with TRBJ1-1; 9 positions match TRBD1. V shed 4 bases and J 6 bases; nucleotides not matched to a gene: 7. The CDR3 spans 14 residues. Germline CDR1 reads SGHRS; CDR2 reads YFSETQ. DNA for the CDR3: TGCGCCAGCAGCGTGGGACAGGGCGAAGCTGAAGCTTTCTTT. This sequence encodes CASSVGQGEAEAFF. Together with reference TRBV5-1 and TRBJ1-1, the CDR3 gives the full variable domain: KAGVTQTPRYLIKTRGQQVTLSCSPISGHRSVSWYQQTPGQGLQFLFEYFSETQRNKGNFPGRFSGRQFSNSRSEMNVSTLELGDSALYLCASSVGQGEAEAFFGQGTRLTVV.

The chain recombines TRBV5-4 with TRBJ2-1; 8 bases line up with TRBD2. Looked up from germline, CDR1 is SGHNT and CDR2 is YYREEE (reference sequence). J lost 8 bases, V lost 1 base, and 11 bases had no gene match. This CDR3 is built from 16 residues. The DNA of the CDR3 is TGTGCCAGCAGCTTGTACTCGAGCGGGAGTATCTATGAGCAGTTCTTC. Translating it yields CASSLYSSGSIYEQFF.

The chain employs TRBV15 and TRBJ1-4, with 7 bases fitting TRBD1. The ends lost 0 bases at V and 4 bases at J; junction bases unmatched: 2. Looked up from germline, CDR1 is LNHNV and CDR2 is YYDKDF (reference sequence). The CDR3 loop spans 15 amino acids. The CDR3 nucleotides are TGTGCCACCAGCAGAGATCGACAGGGTAATGAAAAACTGTTTTTT. Amino acid sequence: CATSRDRQGNEKLFF.

The chain couples TRBV19 to TRBJ2-1; D gene uncertain. The CDR3 is made up of 14 amino acids. CDR1 and CDR2 (germline): LNHDA, SQIVND (reference sequence). Trimming took off 1 base at V and 3 bases at J, with 7 bases between the two ends. CDR3 protein: CASSIGSDYNEQFF. CDR3 bases: TGTGCCAGTAGTATAGGATCAGACTACAATGAGCAGTTCTTC. Looking up the rest from reference TRBV19 and TRBJ2-1 gives the full variable domain: DGGITQSPKYLFRKEGQNVTLSCEQNLNHDAMYWYRQDPGQGLRLIYYSQIVNDFQKGDIAEGYSVSREKKESFPLTVTSAQKNPTAFYLCASSIGSDYNEQFFGPGTRLTVL.

The gene calls are TRBV2 and TRBJ2-1, with D possibly TRBD2 on 6 matching bases. The CDR3 sequence is 14 residues long. The V end was cut by 7 bases, the J end by 2 bases, with 12 bases between. Germline loops: CDR1 SNHLY, CDR2 FYNNEI. The CDR3 DNA reads TGTGCCAGCAATTGGGTAGCGGCCTACAATGAGCAGTTCTTC. This encodes CASNWVAAYNEQFF.

This chain links TRBV4-2 with TRBJ2-1, with 13 bases that match TRBD2. The germline V gene has CDR1 LGHNA and CDR2 YNFKEQ. V dropped 1 base and J dropped 0; count of bases not matched to a gene: 0. This CDR3 has 17 residues. CDR3 residues: CASSQGLAGGSYNEQFF. The CDR3 nucleotides read TGTGCCAGCAGCCAAGGACTAGCGGGGGGCTCCTACAATGAGCAGTTCTTC.

The CDR3 is CASSSSPGEGYTF. DNA for the CDR3: TGTGCCAGCAGCTCTTCCCCAGGGGAGGGCTACACCTTC. The V call is TRBV5-4, the J call TRBJ1-2; the D gene is possibly TRBD1 (6 bases). Per the germline V gene, CDR1 is SGHNT and CDR2 is YYREEE (reference sequence). The CDR3 sequence is 13 residues long. Trimming took 3 bases from V and 8 from J, leaving 14 bases between them.

The J gene is TRBJ1-4, the V gene TRBV5-1; D unclear. CDR1 and CDR2 from the germline V gene are SGHRS and YFSETQ. This CDR3 region has 16 residues. V was pared by 7 bases and J by 0 bases, with 16 bases between. For the CDR3, the DNA is TGCGCCAGCCGAATGGGTCTTCAAGCAACTAATGAAAAACTGTTTTTT. Protein: CASRMGLQATNEKLFF.

The gene calls are TRBV18 and TRBJ1-4, with 8 bases lining up with TRBD1. CDR1 and CDR2 from the germline V gene are KGHSH and LQKENI. V lost 5 bases to trimming and J lost 7 bases; unmatched junction nucleotides: 9. The length of the CDR3 is 15 residues. The CDR3 reads CASSTTGDEGEKLFF. The DNA for the CDR3 is TGTGCCAGCTCAACGACAGGGGATGAGGGTGAAAAACTGTTTTTT.

This chain connects TRBV25-1 to TRBJ2-7, with 10 positions matching TRBD1. The CDR3 runs to 14 residues. Germline CDR1 MGHDK, CDR2 SYGVNS. The V segment lost 6 bases and the J segment 5 bases; nucleotides outside the gene matches: 7. The CDR3 DNA reads as TGTGCCAGCAGGAGGGACAGGGGCATCGACGAGCAGTACTTC. It encodes CASRRDRGIDEQYF.

This chain uses TRBV7-2 with TRBJ2-1; 10 bases align to TRBD2. The CDR3 spans 16 residues. CDR1 is SGHTA and CDR2 is FQGNSA in the germline V gene. Trimming cost V 5 bases and J 9 bases; bases outside gene matches: 13. CDR3 protein: CASSLYRTSGLGEQFF. As DNA, the CDR3 is TGTGCCAGCAGCCTCTACCGGACTAGCGGCTTGGGTGAGCAGTTCTTC. The variable domain in full, with the rest retrieved from reference TRBV7-2 and TRBJ2-1, is GAGVSQSPSNKVTEKGKDVELRCDPISGHTALYWYRQSLGQGLEFLIYFQGNSAPDKSGLPSDRFSAERTGGSVSTLTIQRTQQEDSAVYLCASSLYRTSGLGEQFFGPGTRLTVL.